The rows below give T cell receptor beta chains drawn from one sample of a study of OX40 agonist ivuxolimab in advanced cancers. Produced via immunoSEQ multiplex PCR; TCRdb's table is partial and in-frame only. The sample comprises roughly 62,000 clones, around 93% of which are singletons, and 3.5% to 4% rests with the top ten. The sample consisted of CD4+ or CD8+ T cells sorted from blood, taken in a trial of the OX40 agonist ivuxolimab. Every receptor here comes from an adult with an advanced solid tumor such as melanoma, head and neck, liver or kidney cancer. Both conserved end residues are part of each CDR3. D genes are given only for firm matches. Where a row states a size, it is once, few, many or the class of an expanded clone; other rows omit it.

V gene: TRBV28; J gene: TRBJ2-7; clone size: .; CDR3 length: 16; D gene: TRBD1; CDR3 DNA: TGTGCCAGCAGTCTCTTCAGGACAGGGGACAAATACGAGCAGTACTTC; CDR3 protein: CASSLFRTGDKYEQYF
V gene: TRBV5-6; J gene: TRBJ1-1; clone size: .; CDR3 length: 13; D gene: .; CDR3 DNA: TGTGCCAGCAGCCAGGACGGGAACACTGAAGCTTTCTTT; CDR3 protein: CASSQDGNTEAFF
V gene: TRBV6-6; J gene: TRBJ1-2; clone size: .; CDR3 length: 15; D gene: TRBD1; CDR3 DNA: TGTGCCAGCAGTTACTCTGAGGGAGGGGGCGAAGGCTACACCTTC; CDR3 protein: CASSYSEGGGEGYTF
V gene: TRBV9; J gene: TRBJ2-2; clone size: .; CDR3 length: 16; D gene: TRBD2; CDR3 DNA: TGTGCCAGCAGCGTCACACTAGCGGGAGGTATCGGGGAGCTGTTTTTT; CDR3 protein: CASSVTLAGGIGELFF
V gene: TRBV30; J gene: TRBJ2-7; clone size: .; CDR3 length: 11; D gene: TRBD1; CDR3 DNA: TGTGCCTCCCACAGGGGCAACGAGCAGTACTTC; CDR3 protein: CASHRGNEQYF
V gene: TRBV15; J gene: TRBJ2-1; clone size: .; CDR3 length: 16; D gene: .; CDR3 DNA: TGTGCCACCAGCAGAGATGCGGACAGCTCCTACAATGAGCAGTTCTTC; CDR3 protein: CATSRDADSSYNEQFF
V gene: TRBV4-3; J gene: TRBJ1-5; clone size: .; CDR3 length: 15; D gene: .; CDR3 DNA: TGCGCCAGCAGCCAAGGTACAGGTCTAAATCAGCCCCAGCATTTT; CDR3 protein: CASSQGTGLNQPQHF
V gene: TRBV27; J gene: TRBJ2-5; clone size: .; CDR3 length: 12; D gene: .; CDR3 DNA: TGTGCCAGCAGTTTCCCTGGGGAGACCCAGTACTTC; CDR3 protein: CASSFPGETQYF
V gene: TRBV9; J gene: TRBJ2-1; clone size: few; CDR3 length: 17; D gene: .; CDR3 DNA: TGTGCCAGCAGCGTAGGGTTGGGCGGGATCCTCTACAATGAGCAGTTCTTC; CDR3 protein: CASSVGLGGILYNEQFF
V gene: TRBV30; J gene: TRBJ2-7; clone size: .; CDR3 length: 14; D gene: .; CDR3 DNA: TGTGCCTGGGGACCACGGACGGGCTCCTACGAGCAGTACTTC; CDR3 protein: CAWGPRTGSYEQYF
V gene: TRBV11-2; J gene: TRBJ2-3; clone size: .; CDR3 length: 17; D gene: .; CDR3 DNA: TGTGCCAGCAGCTTCTACGCCGGGACATTCGGGTTAGATACGCAGTATTTT; CDR3 protein: CASSFYAGTFGLDTQYF
V gene: TRBV30; J gene: TRBJ1-4; clone size: .; CDR3 length: 14; D gene: .; CDR3 DNA: TGTGCCTGGAGTGGAGGTTTTGGGAGGGAAAAACTGTTTTTT; CDR3 protein: CAWSGGFGREKLFF
V gene: TRBV2; J gene: TRBJ2-7; clone size: .; CDR3 length: 14; D gene: TRBD1; CDR3 DNA: TGTGCCAGCAGTGAAAACAGGGGGTACCACGAGCAGTACTTC; CDR3 protein: CASSENRGYHEQYF
V gene: TRBV29-1; J gene: TRBJ2-1; clone size: .; CDR3 length: 16; D gene: .; CDR3 DNA: TGCAGCGTTGAAAAACAGGACGAGGGGACCTACAATGAGCAGTTCTTC; CDR3 protein: CSVEKQDEGTYNEQFF
V gene: TRBV9; J gene: TRBJ2-5; clone size: .; CDR3 length: 15; D gene: TRBD2; CDR3 DNA: TGTGCCAGCAGCGCTAGTCTAGCGGATCAAGAGACCCAGTACTTC; CDR3 protein: CASSASLADQETQYF
V gene: TRBV7-8; J gene: TRBJ2-2; clone size: .; CDR3 length: 16; D gene: .; CDR3 DNA: TGTGCCAGCAGCCAAAGTCTCAGCGGTAACACCGGGGAGCTGTTTTTT; CDR3 protein: CASSQSLSGNTGELFF
V gene: TRBV5-1; J gene: TRBJ2-7; clone size: .; CDR3 length: 16; D gene: TRBD2; CDR3 DNA: TGCGCCAGCAGCCCCATAGCGGGAGAGCTACGTGAGGAGCAGTACTTC; CDR3 protein: CASSPIAGELREEQYF
V gene: TRBV28; J gene: TRBJ2-1; clone size: .; CDR3 length: 15; D gene: TRBD2; CDR3 DNA: TGTGCCAGCAGTTCAGGACTAGGCGGGTACAATGAGCAGTTCTTC; CDR3 protein: CASSSGLGGYNEQFF
V gene: TRBV6-1; J gene: TRBJ2-7; clone size: .; CDR3 length: 15; D gene: TRBD2; CDR3 DNA: TGTGCCAGCAGTGAAGGGAGGGCTAGCGGATACGAGCAGTACTTC; CDR3 protein: CASSEGRASGYEQYF
V gene: TRBV28; J gene: TRBJ1-5; clone size: .; CDR3 length: 16; D gene: TRBD1; CDR3 DNA: TGTGCCAGCAGCAGAAAGGGACAGGGTTGGTATCAGCCCCAGCATTTT; CDR3 protein: CASSRKGQGWYQPQHF
V gene: TRBV7-9; J gene: TRBJ2-7; clone size: .; CDR3 length: 15; D gene: TRBD2; CDR3 DNA: TGTGCCAGCAGCTTTGGTACTAGCGGGATCTACGAGCAGTACTTC; CDR3 protein: CASSFGTSGIYEQYF
V gene: TRBV15; J gene: TRBJ2-3; clone size: .; CDR3 length: 15; D gene: TRBD2; CDR3 DNA: TGTGCCACCAGCAGGGGGGGGACGATTACAGATACGCAGTATTTT; CDR3 protein: CATSRGGTITDTQYF
V gene: TRBV2; J gene: TRBJ1-2; clone size: once; CDR3 length: 13; D gene: .; CDR3 DNA: TGTGCCAGCAAGGGCGTCGAATACTTTGGCTACACCTTC; CDR3 protein: CASKGVEYFGYTF
V gene: TRBV30; J gene: TRBJ1-2; clone size: .; CDR3 length: 13; D gene: .; CDR3 DNA: TGTGCCTGGAGTGTAGCAGGGAGTTATGGCTACACCTTC; CDR3 protein: CAWSVAGSYGYTF
V gene: TRBV4-2; J gene: TRBJ2-1; clone size: .; CDR3 length: 17; D gene: TRBD2; CDR3 DNA: TGTGCCAGCAGCCTTCGGACTAGCCAGAGCTCCTACAATGAGCAGTTCTTC; CDR3 protein: CASSLRTSQSSYNEQFF
V gene: TRBV5-1; J gene: TRBJ2-1; clone size: .; CDR3 length: 11; D gene: .; CDR3 DNA: TGCGCCAGCGCCAACTACAATGAGCAGTTCTTC; CDR3 protein: CASANYNEQFF
V gene: TRBV5-1; J gene: TRBJ1-4; clone size: .; CDR3 length: 12; D gene: .; CDR3 DNA: TGCGCCCGGCGGATGAAAGTTGGAAAACTGTTTTTT; CDR3 protein: CARRMKVGKLFF
V gene: TRBV7-6; J gene: TRBJ2-5; clone size: .; CDR3 length: 16; D gene: .; CDR3 DNA: TGTGCCAGCAGCTTACTGTGGGGGGCTAGACAAGAGACCCAGTACTTC; CDR3 protein: CASSLLWGARQETQYF
V gene: TRBV10-2; J gene: TRBJ2-2; clone size: .; CDR3 length: 16; D gene: TRBD2; CDR3 DNA: TGCGCCAGCAGGACACTAGCGGGAGGGGGCACCGGGGAGCTGTTTTTT; CDR3 protein: CASRTLAGGGTGELFF
V gene: TRBV5-1; J gene: TRBJ2-7; clone size: once; CDR3 length: 13; D gene: .; CDR3 DNA: TGCGCCAGCAGCTTGGCCTACAACTACGAGCAGTACTTC; CDR3 protein: CASSLAYNYEQYF
V gene: TRBV6-5; J gene: TRBJ2-7; clone size: .; CDR3 length: 14; D gene: TRBD2; CDR3 DNA: TGTGCCGGCAGTGCGGGGGGAGGGCCCGACGAGCAGTACTTC; CDR3 protein: CAGSAGGGPDEQYF
V gene: TRBV7-9; J gene: TRBJ1-1; clone size: few; CDR3 length: 15; D gene: TRBD1; CDR3 DNA: TGTGCCAGCAGCCCCCGGACAGGGTGGAACACTGAAGCTTTCTTT; CDR3 protein: CASSPRTGWNTEAFF
V gene: TRBV2; J gene: TRBJ2-7; clone size: once; CDR3 length: 10; D gene: .; CDR3 DNA: TGTGCCAGCAGTGGGGGCAGGGTGTACTTC; CDR3 protein: CASSGGRVYF
V gene: TRBV28; J gene: TRBJ2-1; clone size: .; CDR3 length: 19; D gene: TRBD2; CDR3 DNA: TGTGCCAGCAGTTCTCTAACTAGCGGGAGGGCCTCGGGAACAAATGAGCAGTTCTTC; CDR3 protein: CASSSLTSGRASGTNEQFF
V gene: TRBV4-1; J gene: TRBJ2-5; clone size: once; CDR3 length: 16; D gene: TRBD1; CDR3 DNA: TGCGCCAGCAGCCATGGGACAGGGGGCCCACAAGAGACCCAGTACTTC; CDR3 protein: CASSHGTGGPQETQYF
V gene: TRBV19; J gene: TRBJ1-2; clone size: .; CDR3 length: 13; D gene: .; CDR3 DNA: TGTGCCAGTAGCCCTTCCATCAATGCTGGCTACACCTTC; CDR3 protein: CASSPSINAGYTF
V gene: TRBV27; J gene: TRBJ2-7; clone size: .; CDR3 length: 14; D gene: .; CDR3 DNA: TGTGCCAGCAGTTTAACCGAAGGATCCTACGAGCAGTACTTC; CDR3 protein: CASSLTEGSYEQYF
V gene: TRBV2; J gene: TRBJ2-1; clone size: .; CDR3 length: 15; D gene: TRBD2; CDR3 DNA: TGTGCCAGCCTCGAACTAGCGGGGACACAATGGGAGCAGTTCTTC; CDR3 protein: CASLELAGTQWEQFF
V gene: TRBV4-3; J gene: TRBJ2-7; clone size: .; CDR3 length: 16; D gene: .; CDR3 DNA: TGCGCCAGCAGCCTCACCGTGTCGGGGCAATCCTACGAGCAGTACTTC; CDR3 protein: CASSLTVSGQSYEQYF
V gene: TRBV4-3; J gene: TRBJ2-1; clone size: .; CDR3 length: 14; D gene: .; CDR3 DNA: TGCGCCAGCAGCCTCGCCAGGGGAGGTAATGAGCAGTTCTTC; CDR3 protein: CASSLARGGNEQFF
V gene: TRBV5-6; J gene: TRBJ2-7; clone size: .; CDR3 length: 12; D gene: .; CDR3 DNA: TGTGCCAGCAGCGGGGCCCCCTACGAGCAGTACTTC; CDR3 protein: CASSGAPYEQYF
V gene: TRBV27; J gene: TRBJ2-3; clone size: once; CDR3 length: 15; D gene: TRBD2; CDR3 DNA: TGTGCCAGCAGACCCTGGGGGGGGGACACAGATACGCAGTATTTT; CDR3 protein: CASRPWGGDTDTQYF
V gene: TRBV11-2; J gene: TRBJ2-5; clone size: .; CDR3 length: 15; D gene: TRBD1; CDR3 DNA: TGTGCCAGCAGCTTGGCCAGGGGGCGAGAAGAGACCCAGTACTTC; CDR3 protein: CASSLARGREETQYF
V gene: TRBV6-5; J gene: TRBJ2-5; clone size: .; CDR3 length: 15; D gene: .; CDR3 DNA: TGTGCCAGCAGTTACTCGGGCCTGGGAGGAGAGACCCAGTACTTC; CDR3 protein: CASSYSGLGGETQYF
V gene: TRBV5-1; J gene: TRBJ2-7; clone size: .; CDR3 length: 14; D gene: TRBD1; CDR3 DNA: TGCGCCAGCGCCCCCGGGACAGGGTACCCCGAGCAGTACTTC; CDR3 protein: CASAPGTGYPEQYF
V gene: TRBV11-2; J gene: TRBJ2-7; clone size: .; CDR3 length: 13; D gene: TRBD1; CDR3 DNA: TGTGCCAGCAGCTTCACAGGGGGGAACGAGCAGTACTTC; CDR3 protein: CASSFTGGNEQYF
V gene: TRBV27; J gene: TRBJ2-2; clone size: .; CDR3 length: 16; D gene: .; CDR3 DNA: TGTGCCAGCAGTTCCGGGATGACTAGGTTAACCGGGGAGCTGTTTTTT; CDR3 protein: CASSSGMTRLTGELFF
V gene: TRBV19; J gene: TRBJ1-1; clone size: .; CDR3 length: 13; D gene: .; CDR3 DNA: TGTGCCAGTTCGGACAGCTTGAACACTGAAGCTTTCTTT; CDR3 protein: CASSDSLNTEAFF
V gene: TRBV28; J gene: TRBJ1-1; clone size: .; CDR3 length: 16; D gene: TRBD1; CDR3 DNA: TGTGCCAGCAGCCCCGCCGCCCAGGGGGCGACCACTGAAGCTTTCTTT; CDR3 protein: CASSPAAQGATTEAFF
V gene: TRBV9; J gene: TRBJ2-7; clone size: .; CDR3 length: 15; D gene: .; CDR3 DNA: TGTGCCAGCAGCCCAGGGGGGGCTAGCGGCTACGAGCAGTACTTC; CDR3 protein: CASSPGGASGYEQYF